This TCR beta chain was retrieved from a study of blood T cell repertoires in COVID-19. Overall study context: Samples representing acute and convalescent COVID-19 were sourced from the United States, Italy and Spain.

This CDR3 has 14 residues. CDR1 and CDR2 from the germline V gene are SNHLY and FYNNEI. V was trimmed by 5 bases and J by 4 bases, leaving 14 bases between them. Profiling relied on immunoSEQ multiplex PCR, and the TCRdb table lists in-frame clones only, not all of them. This sample has around 170,000 clones; about four fifths occur once, and the top ten carry approximately 6.2%. The sample consisted of peripheral blood. This rearrangement joins TRBV2 to TRBJ2-5; perhaps TRBD2 as D (5 bases). The sequence derives from a woman aged 40-49 years with acute or convalescent COVID-19. The CDR3 region has the DNA TGTGCCAGCAGTCCCGGCTCCCGGGGAGAGACCCAGTACTTC. It specifies CASSPGSRGETQYF.